This TCR beta chain emerged from a study of OX40 agonist ivuxolimab in advanced cancers. Regarding the study as a whole: No determination was made of the antigen specificity of the expanded peripheral T cells.

With regard to this clone: Its antigen is still unknown.

Sequenced by immunoSEQ multiplex PCR; TCRdb stores in-frame clones only, minus some. Of more than 70,000 clones listed, about 90% were seen once; the top ten hold 1.5% to 2%. The CDR3 length is 16 residues. Germline V gene sequence: CDR1 SGHRS, CDR2 YFSETQ. Trimming removed 5 bases from V and 1 base from J, with 13 bases in between. The chain employs TRBV5-1 and TRBJ2-6; no definite D call. This receptor was obtained from an adult with an advanced solid tumor such as melanoma, head and neck, liver or kidney cancer. The starting material was CD4+ or CD8+ T cells sorted from blood, obtained in a trial of the OX40 agonist ivuxolimab. CDR3 in amino acids: CASSVGMGSGANVLTF. In nucleotides, the CDR3 is TGCGCCAGCAGTGTGGGGATGGGGTCTGGGGCCAACGTCCTGACTTTC.